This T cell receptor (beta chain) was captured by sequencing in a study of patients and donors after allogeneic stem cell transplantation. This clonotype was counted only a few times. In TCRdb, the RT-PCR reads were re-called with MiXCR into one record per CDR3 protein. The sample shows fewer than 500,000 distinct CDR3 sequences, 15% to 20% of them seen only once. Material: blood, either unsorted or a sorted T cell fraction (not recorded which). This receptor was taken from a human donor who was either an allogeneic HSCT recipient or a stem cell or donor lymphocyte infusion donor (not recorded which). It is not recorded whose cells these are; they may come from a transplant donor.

CDR3 amino acids: CASSLDGYLYEQYF. The CDR3 DNA sequence: TGCGCCAGCAGCTTGGACGGTTACCTCTACGAGCAGTACTTC. The chain couples TRBV5-1 to TRBJ2-7; no clear D. The CDR3 contains 14 residues. Trimming pared 0 bases from V and 3 bases from J, leaving 10 bases between. CDR1 and CDR2 (germline): SGHRS, YFSETQ.